Listed below are T cell receptor beta chains from one sample, sequenced in a study of blood T cell repertoires in COVID-19. The data were produced by immunoSEQ multiplex PCR, yet TCRdb's version contains in-frame clones alone and is incomplete. This sample has around 250,000 clones, with about four fifths found just once. The sequenced sample consisted of peripheral blood. All receptors come from a woman under 30 with acute or convalescent COVID-19. Each CDR3 is given with its conserved first and last residue.

CDR3: CASRVTGTGANTGELFF
V: TRBV19
length: 17

CDR3: CASSRRTSGSSPNEQFF
V: TRBV5-6
length: 17

CDR3: CAWSTSYEQYF
V: TRBV30
length: 11

CDR3: CASSPGGGEQFF
V: TRBV18
length: 12

CDR3: CATSDRILPNEQFF
V: TRBV24-1
length: 14

CDR3: CASSPTGTSGYEQYF
V: TRBV6-5
length: 15

CDR3: CASSPIGTGDSGANVLTF
V: TRBV5-4
length: 18

CDR3: CSARGGVPEAFF
V: TRBV29-1
length: 12

CDR3: CASSWVGGENTEAFF
V: TRBV5-5
length: 15

CDR3: CATGTWGYNEQFF
V: TRBV24-1
length: 13

CDR3: CASSQTGGSNEQFF
V: TRBV18
length: 14

CDR3: CASSIYPGQGLANYGYTF
V: TRBV19
length: 18

CDR3: CASRDRGEDEKLFF
V: TRBV6-5
length: 14

CDR3: CASSLDDRAFQFF
V: TRBV5-1
length: 13

CDR3: CASCWDNYEQYF
V: TRBV7-9
length: 12

CDR3: CASSLWTGLSSYEQYF
V: TRBV4-2
length: 16

CDR3: CASSQEGGGGEQFF
V: TRBV3-1/TRBV3-2
length: 14

CDR3: CASSLPRGLSPLHF
V: TRBV28
length: 14

CDR3: CASSRHSGGRYNEQFF
V: TRBV3-1/TRBV3-2
length: 16

CDR3: CASSPTPGLAINEQFF
V: TRBV11-3
length: 16

CDR3: CASSPTPAGVNTGELFF
V: TRBV7-9
length: 17

CDR3: CATSDAGTGGAGSYNEQFF
V: TRBV24-1
length: 19

CDR3: CASNLVGNTGELFF
V: TRBV3-1/TRBV3-2
length: 14

CDR3: CASSKLGAGTNTDTQYF
V: TRBV21-1
length: 17

CDR3: CASSATGAREETQYF
V: TRBV13
length: 15

CDR3: CASSVGGTSGYEQYF
V: TRBV9
length: 15

CDR3: CASGGQTKAF
V: TRBV30
length: 10

CDR3: CASSQDYVSDTQYF
V: TRBV4-1
length: 14

CDR3: CASSYSLAVYEQYF
V: TRBV6-2/TRBV6-3
length: 14

CDR3: CASSPGGSGSPFNEQFF
V: TRBV4-1
length: 17

CDR3: CAWSVNLLSSSYNSPLHF
V: TRBV30
length: 18

CDR3: CAWSAGLSGNQPQHF
V: TRBV30
length: 15

CDR3: CASSYQGKGETQYF
V: TRBV11-2
length: 14

CDR3: CASQAVQYTEAFF
V: TRBV19
length: 13

CDR3: CASMTRWTDSTNEKLFF
V: TRBV11-2
length: 17

CDR3: CASRRTGPRGNYGYTF
V: TRBV12-2
length: 16

CDR3: CASSSYYTEVGSPLHF
V: TRBV6-2/TRBV6-3
length: 16

CDR3: CASSLEVAEQFF
V: TRBV11-2
length: 12

CDR3: CASTTGTQDSYEQYF
V: TRBV27
length: 15

CDR3: CASSPTGLAGLQYF
V: TRBV27
length: 14

CDR3: CASSLVVSTDTQYF
V: TRBV7-2
length: 14

CDR3: CASSSGHSGNTIYF
V: TRBV5-1
length: 14

CDR3: CASRTGPSGELFF
V: TRBV27
length: 13

CDR3: CATSGSGINQPQHF
V: TRBV24-1
length: 14

CDR3: CASNRPELQETQYF
V: TRBV6-6
length: 14

CDR3: CASKSQGLGTDTQYF
V: TRBV3-1/TRBV3-2
length: 15

CDR3: CASSLSGLAGEQFF
V: TRBV7-7
length: 14

CDR3: CASSLPVVGANVLTF
V: TRBV18
length: 15

CDR3: CASSLRYGGRDTEAFF
V: TRBV7-6
length: 16

CDR3: CASSSNAYRTQYF
V: TRBV27
length: 13

CDR3: CASSPQGSGYNSPLHF
V: TRBV5-1
length: 16